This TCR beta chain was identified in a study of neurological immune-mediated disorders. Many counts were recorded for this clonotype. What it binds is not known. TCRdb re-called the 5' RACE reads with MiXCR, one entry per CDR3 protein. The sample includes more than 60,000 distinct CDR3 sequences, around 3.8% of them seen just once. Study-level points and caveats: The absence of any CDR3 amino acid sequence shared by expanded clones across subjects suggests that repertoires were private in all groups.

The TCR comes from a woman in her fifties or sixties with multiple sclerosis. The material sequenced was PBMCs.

The CDR3 DNA sequence: TGTGCCAGCAGTGAGCACAGGGGGCCAGGAAACACCATATATTTT. It encodes CASSEHRGPGNTIYF. The V gene is TRBV25-1, the J gene TRBJ1-3; 9 bases fit TRBD1. CDR1 and CDR2 from the germline V gene are MGHDK and SYGVNS. This CDR3 has 15 amino acids. Trimming cost V 3 bases and J 4 bases; bases outside gene matches: 4.